The 32 T cell receptor beta chains below were found in one sample sequenced in a study of CD8 T cells in Susac syndrome. Reverse transcription of 0.5 to 1 ug RNA was performed with random hexamers. Each CDR3 protein is one row after TCRdb ran MiXCR on the immunoSEQ multiplex PCR reads. In the table there are about 94,000 distinct CDR3 sequences, 85% to 95% of which are singletons. The sample was CD4+ T cells from PBMCs. These receptors all come from a human donor with Susac syndrome.

This chain joins TRBV12-3 or TRBV12-4 and TRBJ2-1; 7 bases agree with TRBD1. The J segment lost 1 base and the V segment lost 4 bases, leaving 7 bases of the junction unmatched. The CDR3 is made up of 16 amino acids. CDR3 nucleotides: TGTGCCAGCAGTTACCGGGGACAGACATCCTACAATGAGCAGTTCTTC. Residues: CASSYRGQTSYNEQFF.

The rearrangement uses TRBV6-5 and TRBJ2-2; no clear D gene. In germline, CDR1 is MNHEY, CDR2 SVGAGI. The CDR3 consists of 12 residues. Trimming took 5 bases from V and 6 from J, leaving 7 bases between them. DNA of the CDR3: TGTGCCAGCAGTAAATATCCCGGGGAGCTGTTTTTT. Translated: CASSKYPGELFF.

The CDR3 DNA reads as TGTGCCAGCAGCTTAGGGGGCAGGGTAACAGATACGCAGTATTTT. Protein product: CASSLGGRVTDTQYF. The V gene is TRBV11-2, the J gene TRBJ2-3; tentatively, D is TRBD1 (5 bases). With 1 base removed from V and 3 bases from J, the gap between germline ends came to 11 bases. The CDR3 totals 15 residues. The germline CDR1 and CDR2 sequences are SGHAT and FQNNGV.

The chain uses TRBV12-3 or TRBV12-4 and TRBJ1-4, with D maybe TRBD1 (6 bases). The CDR3 loop spans 12 amino acids. V lost 5 bases to trimming and J lost 8 bases, with 9 bases between them. CDR3 sequence (DNA): TGTGCCAGCAGTAATCAGGGGGAAAAACTGTTTTTT. Translation: CASSNQGEKLFF.

The J gene is TRBJ2-6, the V gene TRBV7-9; the D gene is possibly TRBD1 (6 bases). The V gene lost 5 bases and the J gene lost 0 bases, with 14 bases spanning the gap. The V gene's germline CDR1 is SEHNR and CDR2 FQNEAQ (reference sequence). The CDR3 length is 17 residues. The CDR3 DNA reads as TGTGCCAGCAGCGCCCGGACAGCCATCTCTGGGGCCAACGTCCTGACTTTC. It is translated as CASSARTAISGANVLTF.

The V and J genes are TRBV7-9 and TRBJ2-7; TRBD1 matches at 7 bases. There are 14 residues in the CDR3. Germline V gives CDR1 SEHNR, CDR2 FQNEAQ (reference sequence). J gave up 0 bases and V 5 bases, and 4 bases lay outside the gene matches. The CDR3 DNA reads TGTGCCAGCAGCCTGGACAGGTACTCCTACGAGCAGTACTTC. Amino acid sequence: CASSLDRYSYEQYF.

This clonotype was observed once. At one end the junction does not follow the germline gene, possibly because of a read error. This chain links TRBV24-1 with TRBJ2-3; weak D call: TRBD1 (5 bases). The CDR3 is 15 residues long. Germline V gene lookup returns CDR1 KGHDR and CDR2 SFDVKD. The CDR3, as DNA: TGTGCCACCAGTGATTTTGGGGTCGCTACAGGTACGCAGTATTTT. This codes for CATSDFGVATGTQYF.

The chain joins TRBV5-1 to TRBJ2-5, with a tentative D call TRBD2 (7 bases). This CDR3 has 16 residues. Trimming left V 0 bases short and J 4 bases short, with 16 bases between. The V gene's germline CDR1 is SGHRS and CDR2 YFSETQ. The CDR3 loop reads CASSLEAGAWGETQYF. DNA of the CDR3: TGCGCCAGCAGCTTGGAGGCGGGGGCCTGGGGAGAGACCCAGTACTTC. The entire variable domain, with the rest obtained from reference TRBV5-1 and TRBJ2-5, is as follows: KAGVTQTPRYLIKTRGQQVTLSCSPISGHRSVSWYQQTPGQGLQFLFEYFSETQRNKGNFPGRFSGRQFSNSRSEMNVSTLELGDSALYLCASSLEAGAWGETQYFGPGTRLLVL.

J is TRBJ2-7 and V is TRBV12-3 or TRBV12-4; 9 nucleotides agree with TRBD1. The V and J ends lost 7 bases and 1 base, in that order; junction bases with no gene match: 5. The CDR3 loop spans 14 amino acids. The CDR3 sequence is CASTWGTGSYEQYF. The DNA of the CDR3 is TGTGCCAGCACTTGGGGGACAGGGTCCTACGAGCAGTACTTC.

CDR3 region: CASSFRTGSSYEQYF. CDR3 bases: TGTGCCAGCAGCTTTCGGACAGGCAGCTCCTACGAGCAGTACTTC. The gene calls are TRBV7-8 and TRBJ2-7, with 7 bases identical to TRBD1. CDR1 SGHVS and CDR2 FQNEAQ come from the germline V gene. J was trimmed by 0 bases and V by 3 bases; bases with no gene match: 5. The CDR3 sequence is 15 residues long.

The chain uses TRBV12-3 or TRBV12-4 and TRBJ2-7; D might be TRBD2 (6 bases). Trimming pared 2 bases from V and 2 bases from J, leaving 16 bases between. This CDR3 has 16 amino acids. The CDR3: CASSLTYPGVTYEQYF. The DNA for the CDR3 is TGTGCCAGCAGTTTAACTTATCCGGGGGTAACCTACGAGCAGTACTTC.

The V call is TRBV30, the J call TRBJ1-2, with D tentatively TRBD1 (5 bases). Trimming shortened V by 5 bases and J by 6 bases, and 19 bases separated the two germline ends. Germline loops: CDR1 GTSNPN, CDR2 SVGIG (reference sequence). CDR3 length: 14 residues. The CDR3 loop is CAWEYGLLGHGYTF. DNA for the CDR3: TGTGCCTGGGAATACGGCCTACTGGGGCATGGCTACACCTTC.

The chain is built from TRBV18 and TRBJ2-3, with 9 bases that match TRBD1. Per the germline V gene, CDR1 is KGHSH and CDR2 is LQKENI. This CDR3 contains 19 residues. J was trimmed by 1 base and V by 6 bases; bases with no gene match: 17. CDR3: CASSGGDRATLLGTDTQYF. CDR3 DNA: TGTGCCAGCTCCGGCGGGGACAGGGCTACGCTTTTGGGCACAGATACGCAGTATTTT.

This chain links TRBV5-1 with TRBJ2-7; 8 bases fit TRBD1. The CDR3 has 14 amino acids. V shed 0 bases, J shed 9 bases, and the junction held 8 bases outside the gene matches. In germline, CDR1 is SGHRS, CDR2 YFSETQ. Here the CDR3 reads CASSLEPGGEGQYF. CDR3 nucleotide sequence: TGCGCCAGCAGCTTGGAGCCAGGGGGCGAGGGGCAGTACTTC.

CDR3 DNA sequence: TGTGCCAGCAGACGGACTATAGGATACGAGCAGTACTTC. Its translation: CASRRTIGYEQYF. The V call is TRBV5-6, the J call TRBJ2-7; maybe TRBD2 (6 bases). The germline V gene encodes CDR1 SGHDT and CDR2 YYEEEE. Deletions cut 5 bases from V and 4 bases from J, with 13 bases between. The CDR3 is made up of 13 amino acids.

V gene TRBV5-4 combines with J gene TRBJ1-2, with D possibly being TRBD1 (5 bases). Trimming removed 4 bases at V and 4 bases at J, with 11 bases between. There are 13 residues in the CDR3. Germline CDR1 and CDR2: SGHNT and YYREEE (reference sequence). Here the CDR3 DNA reads TGTGCCAGCAGCCAGGGCCCTCGCTATGGCTACACCTTC. Translating it yields CASSQGPRYGYTF.

The V and J genes are TRBV15 and TRBJ1-1; 7 bases fit TRBD1. V shed 0 bases, J shed 4 bases, and the junction held 2 bases outside the gene matches. Germline-derived CDR1 and CDR2 are LNHNV and YYDKDF (reference sequence). The CDR3 covers 14 residues. CDR3 sequence reads: CATSRDTGVTEAFF. The CDR3 DNA is TGTGCCACCAGCAGAGATACAGGGGTCACTGAAGCTTTCTTT.

The chain links TRBV6-6 to TRBJ2-1; the match to TRBD2 covers 9 bases. CDR3 size: 11 residues. Germline V lookup: CDR1 MNHNY, CDR2 SVGAGI (reference sequence). V was clipped by 8 bases and J by 8 bases; unmatched bases: 1. The CDR3 loop reads CASGLAHEQFF. Here the CDR3 DNA reads TGTGCCAGCGGACTAGCGCATGAGCAGTTCTTC.

The chain carries TRBV29-1 and TRBJ2-1, with TRBD1 as a possible D gene (6 bases). Between the trimmed V and J ends, which lost 1 base and 7 bases, there was a span of 11 bases. The CDR3 contains 13 residues. In germline, CDR1 is SQVTM, CDR2 ANQGSEA. Written as DNA, the CDR3 is TGCAGCGTTGAAGGAGGGGGTCTGAATGAGCAGTTCTTC. This translates into CSVEGGGLNEQFF.

The chain employs TRBV12-3 or TRBV12-4 and TRBJ1-6, with D maybe TRBD1 (5 bases). This CDR3 comprises 15 residues. Trimming removed 3 bases at V and 10 bases at J, with 16 bases between. The CDR3 loop is CASSLVGGLRSPLHF. The CDR3 DNA reads TGTGCCAGCAGTTTGGTGGGGGGTCTAAGGTCACCCCTCCACTTT.

The chain links TRBV20-1 to TRBJ1-1; D is unclear. The CDR3 contains 13 residues. In germline, CDR1 is DFQATT, CDR2 SNEGSKA (reference sequence). Trimming pared 4 bases from V and 5 bases from J, leaving 14 bases between. The CDR3 DNA is TGCAGTGCTAACATCCCCGGAGGGACTGAAGCTTTCTTT. This translates into CSANIPGGTEAFF.

The genes are TRBV9 and TRBJ2-7; the match to TRBD1 covers 8 bases. The CDR3 is 15 amino acids. V shed 2 bases and J 3 bases; nucleotides not matched to a gene: 7. Germline CDR1 and CDR2: SGDLS and YYNGEE. The CDR3 is CASSVQDRASYEQYF. CDR3 coding DNA: TGTGCCAGCAGCGTCCAGGACAGGGCAAGCTACGAGCAGTACTTC. Looking up the rest from reference TRBV9 and TRBJ2-7 gives the full variable domain: DSGVTQTPKHLITATGQRVTLRCSPRSGDLSVYWYQQSLDQGLQFLIQYYNGEERAKGNILERFSAQQFPDLHSELNLSSLELGDSALYFCASSVQDRASYEQYFGPGTRLTVT.

This sequence joins TRBV6-4 and TRBJ2-7; 7 bases agree with TRBD2. Germline values: CDR1 MRHNA, CDR2 SNTAGT. V lost 7 bases, J lost 6 bases, and 6 bases stayed unmatched. The CDR3 spans 12 residues. The CDR3 sequence: CASIEAGPEQYF. CDR3 nucleotides: TGTGCCAGCATCGAAGCGGGGCCCGAGCAGTACTTC.

This rearrangement joins TRBV7-2 to TRBJ2-4, with D possibly matching TRBD1 (5 bases). The V end was cut by 5 bases, the J end by 9 bases, with 14 bases between. CDR3 length: 13 amino acids. CDR1 is SGHTA and CDR2 is FQGNSA in the germline V gene. The CDR3 is CASSLTDKGIQYF. In DNA form, the CDR3 reads TGTGCCAGCAGCCTTACGGACAAGGGCATTCAGTACTTC. Using reference TRBV7-2 and TRBJ2-4 for the parts outside the CDR3, the full variable domain is GAGVSQSPSNKVTEKGKDVELRCDPISGHTALYWYRQSLGQGLEFLIYFQGNSAPDKSGLPSDRFSAERTGGSVSTLTIQRTQQEDSAVYLCASSLTDKGIQYFGAGTRLSVL.

The chain has TRBV20-1 and TRBJ2-3, with TRBD1 identical over 9 bases. Germline V gene lookup returns CDR1 DFQATT and CDR2 SNEGSKA (reference sequence). The CDR3 extends over 14 amino acids. The V segment lost 5 bases and the J segment 3 bases; nucleotides outside the gene matches: 6. The CDR3 is CSAGTGTLTDTQYF. The CDR3 DNA reads as TGCAGTGCTGGGACAGGGACCTTAACAGATACGCAGTATTTT.

A few counts support this clonotype. As DNA, the CDR3 is TGCAGTGCTAGAGATGCGAGTAAGGGGTACGAGCAGTACTTC. Translation gives CSARDASKGYEQYF. The V call is TRBV20-1, the J call TRBJ2-7; TRBD1 is a possible D gene (5 bases). The germline V and J ends were trimmed by 0 bases and 4 bases, with 13 bases remaining between them. From germline, CDR1 is DFQATT and CDR2 SNEGSKA (reference sequence). The CDR3 contains 14 residues.

The V call is TRBV7-2, the J call TRBJ1-1; D unresolved. Germline V lookup: CDR1 SGHTA, CDR2 FQGNSA. The CDR3 consists of 13 residues. Trimming removed 3 bases from V and 3 bases from J, with 8 bases in between. CDR3 residues: CASSFNGDTEAFF. CDR3 in DNA: TGTGCCAGCAGCTTTAATGGGGACACTGAAGCTTTCTTT.

J is TRBJ1-1 and V is TRBV18; 7 positions match TRBD1. CDR1 KGHSH and CDR2 LQKENI come from the germline V gene. This CDR3 is built from 12 residues. Trimming removed 4 bases from V and 6 bases from J; junction bases left unmatched: 2. The CDR3 region has the DNA TGTGCCAGCTCACAAGGACAGGCTGAAGCTTTCTTT. Encoded protein: CASSQGQAEAFF.

In nucleotides, the CDR3 is TGTGCCTGGAGTGACAGGGAGTTTGCTTTCTTT. It yields the protein CAWSDREFAFF. V usage is TRBV30 and J usage is TRBJ1-1; D may be TRBD1 (6 bases). With 1 base removed from V and 11 bases from J, the gap between germline ends came to 11 bases. Germline V gene lookup returns CDR1 GTSNPN and CDR2 SVGIG (reference sequence). This CDR3 region has 11 residues.

The chain is built from TRBV6-5 and TRBJ2-3; D may be TRBD1 (6 bases). The germline V gene has CDR1 MNHEY and CDR2 SVGAGI. The CDR3 has 13 residues. With 0 bases removed from V and 14 bases from J, the gap between germline ends came to 15 bases. The CDR3 DNA is TGTGCCAGCAGTTACTCGAGTCAGGGGATAATGTATTTT. Encoded protein: CASSYSSQGIMYF.

This chain links TRBV4-1 with TRBJ1-1, with D uncertain. The CDR3 has 15 amino acids. Looked up from germline, CDR1 is MGHRA and CDR2 is YSYEKL. With 4 bases removed from V and 1 base from J, the gap between germline ends came to 13 bases. The CDR3 reads CASSPKAATNTEAFF. CDR3 sequence (DNA): TGCGCCAGCAGCCCAAAGGCCGCTACGAACACTGAAGCTTTCTTT.

The rearrangement joins TRBV30 to TRBJ2-1, with 11 bases identical to TRBD2. Germline CDR1 and CDR2: GTSNPN and SVGIG (reference sequence). CDR3 length: 14 amino acids. The trim removed 2 bases at V and 8 bases at J, leaving 5 bases unmatched. The CDR3 reads CAWSSSGGAHEQFF. CDR3 DNA: TGTGCCTGGAGTAGTAGCGGGGGGGCACATGAGCAGTTCTTC.